These T cell receptor beta chains were read from a single sample in a study of immune heterogeneity within non-small cell lung tumors. TCRdb independently ran MiXCR on the multiplex PCR reads; one entry per CDR3 protein. Of roughly 10,000 distinct CDR3 sequences detected, about 25% appear once; the ten largest clones hold 25% to 30%. The sequencing input was lung tumor tissue. The receptor source for this set is a woman in her fifties or sixties with non-small cell lung cancer. CDR3s include the opening cysteine and the closing phenylalanine or tryptophan. Fields, in order: D gene, V gene, J gene, clone size, CDR3 DNA, CDR3 protein. D genes are given only for firm matches. Not every row has a clone size; where given, it reads once, few, many or a size class.

NA	TRBV30	TRBJ2-1	many	TGTGCCTGGGTGGACAGAAGCTCCTACAATGAGCAGTTCTTC	CAWVDRSSYNEQFF
NA	TRBV7-9	TRBJ2-7	few	TGTGCCAGCAGCCCTTACTACGAGCAGTACTTC	CASSPYYEQYF
NA	TRBV2	TRBJ2-2	many	TGTGCCAAAACACTCGAGAACACCGGGGAGCTGTTTTTT	CAKTLENTGELFF
TRBD1	TRBV5-8	TRBJ2-7	NA	TGTGCCAGCAGCTTGGGACAGGGTGGCGACGAGCAGTACTTC	CASSLGQGGDEQYF
TRBD1	TRBV11-2	TRBJ1-2	many	TGTGCCAGCAGCCGGACAGGGGGCGCCTATGGCTACACCTTC	CASSRTGGAYGYTF
TRBD1	TRBV7-9	TRBJ2-5	many	TGTGCCAGCAGCTTAGCGCAACTTACCGGGACAGGGATGGAGACCCAGTACTTC	CASSLAQLTGTGMETQYF
TRBD2	TRBV7-2	TRBJ2-2	many	TGTGCCAGCAGCTTAGCAGGACTAGCGGGGGTGGGGGAGCTGTTTTTT	CASSLAGLAGVGELFF
NA	TRBV2	TRBJ2-3	many	TGTGCCAGCAGTGTTCAAAGCACAGATACGCAGTATTTT	CASSVQSTDTQYF
NA	TRBV6-1	TRBJ2-3	NA	TGTCCCAGCAGTGAAAGCTACTTTACCTACACAGATACGCAGTACTTT	CPSSESYFTYTDTQYF
NA	TRBV29-1	TRBJ2-7	NA	TGCAGCGTCTCCGGGGACGGAGATAAGAAGCAGTACTTC	CSVSGDGDKKQYF
TRBD1	TRBV11-2	TRBJ1-2	medium-sized	TGTGCCAGCAGCTTATGCAGGGGGCTCGGCTACACCTTC	CASSLCRGLGYTF
TRBD2	TRBV11-2	TRBJ2-3	NA	TGTGCCAGCAGCTTAGCTGCTAGCGGGAGTGCAGATACGCAGTATTTT	CASSLAASGSADTQYF
TRBD2	TRBV11-3	TRBJ2-3	many	TGTGCCAGCAGCTTAACGGGCTGGCTAGCGGGGGGGCCCGGGGCAGATACGCAGTATTTT	CASSLTGWLAGGPGADTQYF
TRBD1	TRBV2	TRBJ2-3	few	TGTGCCACTCAACCCGGGACAGGGATGGATACGCAGTATTTT	CATQPGTGMDTQYF
TRBD1	TRBV29-1	TRBJ1-2	NA	TGCAGCGCCCTACAGGGGGCGTGGGATGGCTACACCTTC	CSALQGAWDGYTF
TRBD1	TRBV27	TRBJ1-1	many	TGTGCCAGCACACCCAGGGGGCCGGACACTGAAGCTTTCTTT	CASTPRGPDTEAFF
TRBD1	TRBV19	TRBJ1-1	many	TGTGCCAGTAGTATTACAGGGGCCACTGAAGCTTTCTTT	CASSITGATEAFF
NA	TRBV6-1	TRBJ1-1	NA	TGTGTCAGCAGTCAGATGGCCAGGGCTAACACTGAAGCTTTCTTT	CVSSQMARANTEAFF
NA	TRBV19	TRBJ1-5	many	TGTGCCAGTAGCCCAGGACGGCGCAATCAGCCCCAGCATTTT	CASSPGRRNQPQHF
TRBD1	TRBV18	TRBJ1-1	medium-sized	TGTGCCAGCTCACCGCAGGGGGCCACTGAAGCTTTCTTT	CASSPQGATEAFF
NA	TRBV3-1	TRBJ2-7	medium-sized	TGTGCCAGCAGCCAATCAGACTACCACACCTACGAGCAGTACTTC	CASSQSDYHTYEQYF
NA	TRBV18	TRBJ1-4	medium-sized	TGTGCCAGCTCACCACAGAGAGGGAGGATAGATGAAAAACTGTTTTTT	CASSPQRGRIDEKLFF
TRBD2	TRBV3-1	TRBJ2-2	few	TGTGCCAGCACCCGTAGCGGGGTAAACGCCGGGGAGCTGTTTTTT	CASTRSGVNAGELFF
NA	TRBV5-1	TRBJ1-1	many	TGCGCCAGCAGCTTGGTAGGAGTTACTAAAGCTTTCTTT	CASSLVGVTKAFF
TRBD2	TRBV14	TRBJ2-3	many	TGTGCCAGCAGCCAAGAAAAGACTAGCGGGTTTCTGGATACGCAGTATTTT	CASSQEKTSGFLDTQYF
NA	TRBV12-3/TRBV12-4	TRBJ1-2	many	TGTGCCAGCAGTTCATGGGACCGAGGATCTAACTATGGCTACACCTTC	CASSSWDRGSNYGYTF
TRBD1	TRBV3-1	TRBJ2-1	many	TGTGCCAGCAGCAGGACAGGGGCGAACAATGAGCAGTTCTTC	CASSRTGANNEQFF
TRBD1	TRBV20-1	TRBJ1-1	many	TGCAGTGCTCCCGACAGGGAGAACACTGAAGCTTTCTTT	CSAPDRENTEAFF
NA	TRBV6-1	TRBJ1-6	many	TGTGCCAGCAGTCCGACAGCCGCCTATAATTCACCCCTCCACTTT	CASSPTAAYNSPLHF
NA	TRBV7-6	TRBJ2-5	few	TGTGCCAGCAGCTTCCTTCAGGGAGAGACCCAGTACTTC	CASSFLQGETQYF
NA	TRBV9	TRBJ1-2	many	TGTGCCAGCAGCGTAGGGGAGCCTCTTAACTATGGCTACACCTTC	CASSVGEPLNYGYTF
TRBD2	TRBV7-9	TRBJ2-1	NA	TGTGCCAGCAGCTTAGCCGGGCGACTAGCGGGAGTAAATGAGCAGTTCTTC	CASSLAGRLAGVNEQFF
TRBD1	TRBV7-9	TRBJ1-4	many	TGTGCCAGCAGCTTCGAAATGACAGGGAAACTGTTTTTT	CASSFEMTGKLFF
TRBD1	TRBV20-1	TRBJ1-1	NA	TGCAGTGCTAGAGAGGGGACAGAGATCACTGAAGCTTTCTTT	CSAREGTEITEAFF
NA	TRBV13	TRBJ2-3	few	TGTGCCAGCAGCCCAGGAAGCACAGATACGCAGTATTTT	CASSPGSTDTQYF
NA	TRBV3-1	TRBJ2-7	many	TGTGCCAGCAGCCAAGATGAGTACGAGCAGTACTTC	CASSQDEYEQYF
NA	TRBV11-2	TRBJ1-2	NA	TGTGCCAGCACCCTTCGGAGGGGAAACTATGGCTACACCTTC	CASTLRRGNYGYTF
TRBD2	TRBV18	TRBJ2-3	NA	TGTGCCAGCTCACCAAGGACTAGCGGGACCCCCCCAGGCGCAGATACGCAGTATTTT	CASSPRTSGTPPGADTQYF
NA	TRBV28	TRBJ2-7	NA	TGTGCCAGCAGTTTGATTATGGACTGGAACTACGGGCAGTACTTC	CASSLIMDWNYGQYF
NA	TRBV7-9	TRBJ1-1	many	TGTGCCAGCAGCTTTAATAGGGGGGACACTGAAGCTTTCTTT	CASSFNRGDTEAFF
NA	TRBV7-2	TRBJ2-3	NA	TGTGCCAGCAGCTTCGCGGGAATACACGATACGCAGTATTTT	CASSFAGIHDTQYF
NA	TRBV6-2/TRBV6-3	TRBJ2-7	medium-sized	TGTGCCAGCAGTTCGACGGGTCACAAAACCTACGAGCAGTACTTC	CASSSTGHKTYEQYF
NA	TRBV10-3	TRBJ1-5	NA	TGTGCCACCGCAGAACCAAATCAGCCCCAGCATTTT	CATAEPNQPQHF
NA	TRBV5-1	TRBJ2-1	NA	TGTGCCAGCAGCTCAGAGGTCTACAATGAGCAGTTCTTC	CASSSEVYNEQFF
TRBD1	TRBV11-2	TRBJ2-2	many	TGTGCCAGCAGCTTACGGACAGGGGTGGGGACCGGGGAGCTGTTTTTT	CASSLRTGVGTGELFF
NA	TRBV11-3	TRBJ1-1	many	TGTGCCAGCAGCTTATCCGGGATCATGAACACTGAAGCTTTCTTT	CASSLSGIMNTEAFF
NA	TRBV28	TRBJ2-2	many	TGTGCCAGCAGTCTCTACAGGCCAGACACCGGGGAGCTGTTTTTT	CASSLYRPDTGELFF
NA	TRBV5-1	TRBJ2-6	NA	TGCGCCAGCAGCTTGTTCGGTACATCGAAGAGCTCTGGGGCCAACGTCCTGACTTTC	CASSLFGTSKSSGANVLTF
TRBD2	TRBV20-1	TRBJ2-2	many	TGCAGTGCTAGCGTAGCGGGCCCCACCGGGGAGCTGTTTTTT	CSASVAGPTGELFF
NA	TRBV4-1	TRBJ1-6	medium-sized	TGCGCCAGCAGGCACACAGGGTGGGATAATTCACCCCTCCACTTT	CASRHTGWDNSPLHF
NA	TRBV9	TRBJ1-2	many	TGTGCCAGCAGCGTAGATCACACCTATGGCTACACCTTC	CASSVDHTYGYTF